This TCR beta chain was identified in a study of cytotoxic CD8 clonotypes in ibrutinib-treated CLL (dated by TCRdb to the early 2020s). About the full investigation: The cohort included more than 14 treatment-naive and fewer than 12 relapsed/refractory patients; under 18 were IGHV unmutated. Patients were still on ibrutinib when every remission and progressive disease sample was collected. Partial responses were observed in roughly 24 patients and complete responses in 2; after a median follow-up of 68 months, remission was maintained in 15 or so patients and progression was observed in roughly twelve. Longitudinal samples were available for about 30% of the roughly 86 trial participants. Cryopreserved peripheral blood mononuclear cells were obtained before treatment, at response, and at either sustained remission or disease progression. An average of around 250,000 productive templates and about 100,000 productive rearrangements was obtained per sample. Samples at response were collected after a median of 12 months of treatment, with a range of roughly 6 to 36 months. The investigation overall reported the following: Baseline clonality exceeded that of age-matched healthy donors and correlated strongly with circulating CD8+ T-cell counts. Public clonotypes were rare and either contracted or stayed stable during treatment, and the rise in clonality at ibrutinib response reflected the expansion of private clonotypes. Lymph node repertoires were not examined, and the timing of sampling was not matched between patients in sustained remission and those whose disease progressed. An increase in clonality was observed at ibrutinib response, with clonality remaining stable during sustained remission and falling back toward baseline at progression.

The goal of deep resolution MiSeq sequencing was a depth between 1 in 1 million and 1 in 200,000 T cells, and coverage averaged 10x per clonotype. The immunoSEQ hsTCRB Kit was used to generate TCR beta libraries. The authors processed their data as follows. The data were analyzed with ImmunoSEQ Analyzer and ImmunoSEQ Data Assistant, and V, D and J gene assignments followed IMGT definitions. Clonality, which ranges from 0 to 1, was calculated by subtracting the normalized Shannon entropy of productive rearrangement frequencies from one. Public clonotype analysis was restricted to overrepresented clonotypes comprising at least 0.05% of each patient's repertoire. Fewer than 15 age-matched healthy donor repertoires from immuneACCESS served as clonality controls. TCRdb took over this immuneACCESS table, retaining in-frame rearrangements with V and J assigned. Such tables are incomplete; in checked studies, under half of the missing clones stem from an unresolved V gene, and the remainder is unexplained. V and J calls plus clone size are reproduced from that table; the DNA served to infer D and trimming. The sample yields some 200,000 clones; roughly 73% were counted once. Approximately 10% of the sample is in the top ten clones.

With regard to this clone: What this receptor recognizes is not known. One base away there is no much larger clone; base qualities are not given.

Read against the paper, the sample's time point label means: 12 months on ibrutinib. For TCR beta library preparation, roughly 2 micrograms of genomic DNA was extracted from cryopreserved PBMCs. High-throughput TCR beta sequencing was performed on longitudinal blood samples from CLL patients receiving ibrutinib monotherapy. The patients took part in an open-label, single-center phase 2 trial of ibrutinib monotherapy. The clonotype originates from a human donor with chronic lymphocytic leukemia. Sequenced material: PBMCs, taken after 12 months of ibrutinib treatment.

Read as DNA, the sequence is TGTGCCAGCAGCCCCACTAGCGGGGCGAGCTCCTACGAGCAGTACTTC. Its product reads: CASSPTSGASSYEQYF. The chain uses TRBV4-2 and TRBJ2-7; the junction holds 10 bases that match TRBD2. Trimming leaves V shorter by 4 bases and J shorter by 0 bases, with the junction holding 6 bases beyond the gene matches. The germline V gene specifies LGHNA as CDR1 and YNFKEQ as CDR2. CDR3 length: 16 amino acids, cysteine to phenylalanine. Only CDR3 DNA remains: 48 bases, in frame from the first base.